The rows below give T cell receptor beta chains drawn from one sample of a study of persistence of HIV-infected CD4 T cells. The method was immunoSEQ multiplex PCR; TCRdb's version includes in-frame clones alone and lacks a portion of them. This table has 35,000 to 40,000 clones, approximately 88% appearing once. The antigens these receptors bind are not known. This sample comprised CD4+ T cells sorted from PBMCs after roughly 18-hour stimulation, obtained from a patient who received antiretroviral therapy. These TCRs come from an adult man with HIV who was CMV-seropositive. CDR3s include the opening cysteine and the closing phenylalanine or tryptophan. The D gene is left open where the match is weak. Size is stated for part of the rows, as once, few or many counts, or as a class when the clone is expanded.

v_call: TRBV30
clone_size: NA
d_call: NA
cdr3_length: 14
j_call: TRBJ2-1
cdr3_aa: CAWKRQSSYNEQFF
cdr3_nt: TGTGCCTGGAAGAGACAGTCCTCCTACAATGAGCAGTTCTTC

v_call: TRBV18
clone_size: once
d_call: NA
cdr3_length: 16
j_call: TRBJ1-1
cdr3_aa: CASSPQDSNLNTEAFF
cdr3_nt: TGTGCCAGCTCACCACAGGACAGTAACTTGAACACTGAAGCTTTCTTT

v_call: TRBV19
clone_size: NA
d_call: NA
cdr3_length: 12
j_call: TRBJ2-7
cdr3_aa: CASSDQVYEQYF
cdr3_nt: TGTGCCAGTAGTGATCAGGTGTACGAGCAGTACTTC

v_call: TRBV19
clone_size: NA
d_call: NA
cdr3_length: 11
j_call: TRBJ2-1
cdr3_aa: CASRLVNEQFF
cdr3_nt: TGTGCCAGCCGACTCGTAAATGAGCAGTTCTTC

v_call: TRBV19
clone_size: once
d_call: NA
cdr3_length: 15
j_call: TRBJ2-3
cdr3_aa: CASSMTTLFTDTQYF
cdr3_nt: TGTGCCAGTAGTATGACGACCCTTTTCACAGATACGCAGTATTTT

v_call: TRBV13
clone_size: NA
d_call: TRBD2
cdr3_length: 15
j_call: TRBJ2-7
cdr3_aa: CASSAPLADQYEQYF
cdr3_nt: TGTGCCAGCAGCGCCCCCCTAGCGGACCAATACGAGCAGTACTTC

v_call: TRBV2
clone_size: NA
d_call: TRBD1
cdr3_length: 14
j_call: TRBJ2-7
cdr3_aa: CASSEVGQGYEQYF
cdr3_nt: TGTGCCAGCAGTGAAGTAGGACAGGGCTACGAGCAGTACTTC

v_call: TRBV6-5
clone_size: NA
d_call: NA
cdr3_length: 13
j_call: TRBJ1-5
cdr3_aa: CASSRDRNQPQHF
cdr3_nt: TGTGCCAGCAGCAGGGACCGCAATCAGCCCCAGCATTTT

v_call: TRBV5-8
clone_size: NA
d_call: NA
cdr3_length: 11
j_call: TRBJ2-5
cdr3_aa: CASSLTGTQYF
cdr3_nt: TGTGCCAGCAGCTTGACGGGGACCCAGTACTTC

v_call: TRBV7-6
clone_size: NA
d_call: NA
cdr3_length: 17
j_call: TRBJ2-5
cdr3_aa: CASSLFGGPGPGETQYF
cdr3_nt: TGTGCCAGCAGTCTTTTCGGAGGTCCAGGCCCCGGGGAGACCCAGTACTTC

v_call: TRBV7-9
clone_size: NA
d_call: NA
cdr3_length: 13
j_call: TRBJ2-5
cdr3_aa: CASSPRRQETQYF
cdr3_nt: TGTGCCAGCAGCCCCCGCCGGCAAGAGACCCAGTACTTC

v_call: TRBV6-4
clone_size: NA
d_call: NA
cdr3_length: 15
j_call: TRBJ2-2
cdr3_aa: CASSDQASNTGELFF
cdr3_nt: TGTGCCAGCAGTGACCAGGCCAGCAACACCGGGGAGCTGTTTTTT

v_call: TRBV30
clone_size: NA
d_call: NA
cdr3_length: 12
j_call: TRBJ1-1
cdr3_aa: CAWSDLNTEAFF
cdr3_nt: TGTGCCTGGAGTGATCTGAACACTGAAGCTTTCTTT

v_call: TRBV11-3
clone_size: NA
d_call: TRBD2
cdr3_length: 14
j_call: TRBJ2-7
cdr3_aa: CASSLGSGSGEQYF
cdr3_nt: TGTGCCAGCAGCTTAGGAAGCGGGAGTGGCGAGCAGTACTTC

v_call: TRBV30
clone_size: NA
d_call: NA
cdr3_length: 16
j_call: TRBJ1-4
cdr3_aa: CAWSLRVEGTNEKLFF
cdr3_nt: TGTGCCTGGAGCCTTAGAGTGGAGGGGACTAATGAAAAACTGTTTTTT

v_call: TRBV3-1/TRBV3-2
clone_size: NA
d_call: NA
cdr3_length: 14
j_call: TRBJ2-3
cdr3_aa: CASSDATSTDTQYF
cdr3_nt: TGTGCCAGCTCGGACGCAACTAGCACAGATACGCAGTATTTT

v_call: TRBV19
clone_size: NA
d_call: TRBD1
cdr3_length: 13
j_call: TRBJ1-5
cdr3_aa: CASSGTGNQPQHF
cdr3_nt: TGTGCCAGCTCAGGGACAGGCAATCAGCCCCAGCATTTT

v_call: TRBV6-4
clone_size: NA
d_call: TRBD1
cdr3_length: 15
j_call: TRBJ1-2
cdr3_aa: CASSDPRTGRQGYTF
cdr3_nt: TGTGCCAGCAGTGATCCTCGGACAGGACGTCAAGGCTACACCTTC

v_call: TRBV19
clone_size: NA
d_call: NA
cdr3_length: 16
j_call: TRBJ2-1
cdr3_aa: CASSIVQTVSYNEQFF
cdr3_nt: TGTGCCAGTAGTATAGTTCAGACAGTCTCCTACAATGAGCAGTTCTTC

v_call: TRBV18
clone_size: NA
d_call: TRBD1
cdr3_length: 14
j_call: TRBJ2-7
cdr3_aa: CASSPGQEFNSDYF
cdr3_nt: TGTGCCAGCTCGCCAGGACAGGAGTTTAACAGTGATTACTTC

v_call: TRBV7-6
clone_size: few
d_call: TRBD1
cdr3_length: 15
j_call: TRBJ2-5
cdr3_aa: CASSLTGGGGETQYF
cdr3_nt: TGTGCCAGCAGCTTGACAGGGGGCGGGGGGGAGACCCAGTACTTC

v_call: TRBV7-8
clone_size: once
d_call: NA
cdr3_length: 14
j_call: TRBJ2-7
cdr3_aa: CASSSDVRSYEQYF
cdr3_nt: TGTGCCAGCAGCTCGGACGTACGCTCCTACGAGCAGTACTTC

v_call: TRBV19
clone_size: NA
d_call: NA
cdr3_length: 15
j_call: TRBJ1-6
cdr3_aa: CASTNPLSYNSPLHF
cdr3_nt: TGTGCCAGTACCAACCCGCTATCCTATAATTCACCCCTCCACTTT

v_call: TRBV28
clone_size: NA
d_call: NA
cdr3_length: 16
j_call: TRBJ1-5
cdr3_aa: CASSSLGGDSNQPQHF
cdr3_nt: TGTGCCAGCAGTTCTCTAGGTGGGGATAGCAATCAGCCCCAGCATTTT

v_call: TRBV6-2/TRBV6-3
clone_size: NA
d_call: NA
cdr3_length: 14
j_call: TRBJ2-7
cdr3_aa: CASSYSTSTYEQYF
cdr3_nt: TGTGCCAGCAGTTACTCGACAAGCACCTACGAGCAGTACTTC

v_call: TRBV30
clone_size: NA
d_call: NA
cdr3_length: 15
j_call: TRBJ2-1
cdr3_aa: CAWSRLAGFYNEQFF
cdr3_nt: TGTGCCTGGAGTAGGCTAGCTGGATTCTACAATGAGCAGTTCTTC

v_call: TRBV5-6
clone_size: NA
d_call: NA
cdr3_length: 12
j_call: TRBJ2-5
cdr3_aa: CASSLEEKTQYF
cdr3_nt: TGTGCCAGCAGTTTGGAGGAGAAGACCCAGTACTTC

v_call: TRBV15
clone_size: NA
d_call: TRBD1
cdr3_length: 13
j_call: TRBJ1-5
cdr3_aa: CATAGQGTQPQHF
cdr3_nt: TGTGCCACCGCGGGACAGGGGACTCAGCCCCAGCATTTT

v_call: TRBV7-2
clone_size: NA
d_call: NA
cdr3_length: 17
j_call: TRBJ1-1
cdr3_aa: CASSAGRAANMNTEAFF
cdr3_nt: TGTGCCAGCAGCGCCGGCAGGGCTGCCAACATGAACACTGAAGCTTTCTTT

v_call: TRBV4-1
clone_size: NA
d_call: NA
cdr3_length: 16
j_call: TRBJ2-3
cdr3_aa: CASSQDGKGRPDTQYF
cdr3_nt: TGCGCCAGCAGCCAAGATGGAAAAGGGAGGCCAGATACGCAGTATTTT

v_call: TRBV10-3
clone_size: NA
d_call: NA
cdr3_length: 14
j_call: TRBJ1-2
cdr3_aa: CAISVDLPAKGYTF
cdr3_nt: TGTGCCATCAGTGTGGACCTCCCAGCAAAAGGCTACACCTTC

v_call: TRBV6-5
clone_size: NA
d_call: TRBD2
cdr3_length: 13
j_call: TRBJ2-1
cdr3_aa: CASRASGYNEQFF
cdr3_nt: TGTGCCAGCAGGGCTAGCGGTTACAATGAGCAGTTCTTC

v_call: TRBV2
clone_size: NA
d_call: NA
cdr3_length: 11
j_call: TRBJ1-1
cdr3_aa: CASSDWPEAFF
cdr3_nt: TGTGCCAGCAGTGATTGGCCTGAAGCTTTCTTT

v_call: TRBV10-2
clone_size: NA
d_call: TRBD2
cdr3_length: 14
j_call: TRBJ2-1
cdr3_aa: CASSSAGGPPEQFF
cdr3_nt: TGCGCCAGCAGTTCAGCGGGGGGGCCCCCTGAGCAGTTCTTC

v_call: TRBV10-3
clone_size: few
d_call: NA
cdr3_length: 11
j_call: TRBJ1-2
cdr3_aa: CASQWRDGYTF
cdr3_nt: TGTGCCAGCCAGTGGAGGGACGGCTACACCTTC

v_call: TRBV18
clone_size: NA
d_call: TRBD1
cdr3_length: 13
j_call: TRBJ1-2
cdr3_aa: CASSPGQEGGYTF
cdr3_nt: TGTGCCAGCTCACCGGGACAGGAGGGAGGCTACACCTTC

v_call: TRBV18
clone_size: NA
d_call: NA
cdr3_length: 15
j_call: TRBJ1-1
cdr3_aa: CASSPGTRDRTEAFF
cdr3_nt: TGTGCCAGCTCACCAGGGACGAGGGACCGGACTGAAGCTTTCTTT

v_call: TRBV4-1
clone_size: NA
d_call: NA
cdr3_length: 14
j_call: TRBJ1-4
cdr3_aa: CASSQDMGGEKLFF
cdr3_nt: TGCGCCAGCAGCCAAGATATGGGGGGTGAAAAACTGTTTTTT

v_call: TRBV7-2
clone_size: few
d_call: TRBD1
cdr3_length: 14
j_call: TRBJ1-2
cdr3_aa: CASSVRQGADGYTF
cdr3_nt: TGTGCCAGCAGCGTTCGACAGGGGGCTGATGGCTACACCTTC

v_call: TRBV6-2/TRBV6-3
clone_size: NA
d_call: NA
cdr3_length: 14
j_call: TRBJ2-7
cdr3_aa: CASSLGTSSYEQYF
cdr3_nt: TGTGCCAGCAGTTTAGGGACGTCCTCCTACGAGCAGTACTTC

v_call: TRBV10-3
clone_size: NA
d_call: TRBD1
cdr3_length: 14
j_call: TRBJ1-5
cdr3_aa: CAISETGASQPQHF
cdr3_nt: TGTGCCATCAGTGAGACAGGGGCCAGTCAGCCCCAGCATTTT

v_call: TRBV18
clone_size: NA
d_call: NA
cdr3_length: 14
j_call: TRBJ1-2
cdr3_aa: CASSPEQVGRGYTF
cdr3_nt: TGTGCCAGCTCACCAGAACAGGTGGGAAGGGGCTACACCTTC

v_call: TRBV6-2/TRBV6-3
clone_size: NA
d_call: NA
cdr3_length: 19
j_call: TRBJ2-7
cdr3_aa: CASSPGTGQLAGDRLEQYF
cdr3_nt: TGTGCCAGCAGCCCCGGGACAGGGCAATTAGCGGGAGATCGCCTCGAGCAGTACTTC

v_call: TRBV6-5
clone_size: NA
d_call: NA
cdr3_length: 14
j_call: TRBJ1-5
cdr3_aa: CASRDTYSNQPQHF
cdr3_nt: TGTGCCAGCAGAGATACCTATAGCAATCAGCCCCAGCATTTT

v_call: TRBV28
clone_size: few
d_call: NA
cdr3_length: 17
j_call: TRBJ1-3
cdr3_aa: CASSPALSRVYGNTIYF
cdr3_nt: TGTGCCAGCAGTCCGGCCCTGTCCAGGGTTTATGGAAACACCATATATTTT

v_call: TRBV7-2
clone_size: NA
d_call: NA
cdr3_length: 17
j_call: TRBJ2-6
cdr3_aa: CASSLGRRSSGANVLTF
cdr3_nt: TGTGCCAGCAGCCTAGGACGGAGAAGCTCTGGGGCCAACGTCCTGACTTTC

v_call: TRBV9
clone_size: NA
d_call: NA
cdr3_length: 13
j_call: TRBJ2-7
cdr3_aa: CASSVAGGNEQYF
cdr3_nt: TGTGCCAGCAGCGTAGCGGGCGGGAACGAGCAGTACTTC